Listed here is a single T cell receptor (beta chain). This entry belongs to a study of cytomegalovirus exposure and HLA in healthy donors. About the research overall: Among 150 million to 200 million T cells, an earlier analysis found 95 million to 140 million unique TCR beta sequences.

V was pared by 3 bases and J by 3 bases, with 7 bases of the junction left unmatched. The CDR3 totals 15 residues. CDR1 is MRHNA and CDR2 is SNTAGT in the germline V gene. Both 60 Vbeta primers and 13 Jbeta primers went into the PCR. Produced via immunoSEQ multiplex PCR; TCRdb's table is partial and in-frame only. Across some 67,000 clones, the top ten clones capture over 1.5% of the sample. Sequenced: PBMCs. The chain recombines TRBV6-4 with TRBJ2-5; 7 nucleotides match TRBD2. The receptor was isolated from a young woman in good health and CMV-seronegative. CDR3 DNA: TGTGCCAGCAGTGAGGTGGCGGGAGAAGAAGAGACCCAGTACTTC. Translated, it gives CASSEVAGEEETQYF.